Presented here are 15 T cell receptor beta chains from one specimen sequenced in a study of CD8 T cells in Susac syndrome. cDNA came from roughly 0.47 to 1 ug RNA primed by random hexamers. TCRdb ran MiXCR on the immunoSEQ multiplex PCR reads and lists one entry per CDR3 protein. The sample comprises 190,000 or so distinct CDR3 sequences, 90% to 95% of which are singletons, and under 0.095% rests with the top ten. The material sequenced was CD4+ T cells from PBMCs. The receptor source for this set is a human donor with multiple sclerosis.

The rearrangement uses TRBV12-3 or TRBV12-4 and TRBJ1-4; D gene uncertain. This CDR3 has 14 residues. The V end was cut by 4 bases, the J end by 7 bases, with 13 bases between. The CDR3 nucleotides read TGTGCCAGCAGTTATGCTACCGGAGGTGAAAAACTGTTTTTT. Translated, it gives CASSYATGGEKLFF.

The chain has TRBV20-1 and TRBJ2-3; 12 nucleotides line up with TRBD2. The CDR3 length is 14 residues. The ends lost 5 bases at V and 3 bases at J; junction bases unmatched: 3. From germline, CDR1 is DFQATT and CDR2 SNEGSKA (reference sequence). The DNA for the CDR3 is TGCAGTGCTTCTAGCGGGAGGGGGACAGATACGCAGTATTTT. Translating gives CSASSGRGTDTQYF.

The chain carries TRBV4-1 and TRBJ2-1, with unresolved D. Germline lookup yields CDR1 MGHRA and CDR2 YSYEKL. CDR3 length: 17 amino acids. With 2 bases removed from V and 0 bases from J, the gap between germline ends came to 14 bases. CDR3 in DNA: TGCGCCAGCAGCCAACCTATAAGGACCGCCTCCTACAATGAGCAGTTCTTC. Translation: CASSQPIRTASYNEQFF.

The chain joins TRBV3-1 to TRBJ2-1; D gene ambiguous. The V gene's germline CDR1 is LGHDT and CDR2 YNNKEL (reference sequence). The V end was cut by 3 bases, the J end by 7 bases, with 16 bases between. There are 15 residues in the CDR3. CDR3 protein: CASSHPGRVRNEQFF. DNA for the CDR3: TGTGCCAGCAGCCACCCAGGTAGGGTGAGAAATGAGCAGTTCTTC.

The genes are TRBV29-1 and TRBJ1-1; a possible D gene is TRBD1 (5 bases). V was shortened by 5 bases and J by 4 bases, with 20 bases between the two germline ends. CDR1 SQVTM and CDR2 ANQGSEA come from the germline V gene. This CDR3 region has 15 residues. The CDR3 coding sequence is TGCAGCGTTAGGTGGGCGCGGAGGGGTCTCACTGAAGCTTTCTTT. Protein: CSVRWARRGLTEAFF.

The CDR3: CASSLIQGEGYGYTF. CDR3 in DNA: TGTGCCAGCAGCCTCATACAGGGGGAAGGCTATGGCTACACCTTC. The V call is TRBV12-3 or TRBV12-4, the J call TRBJ1-2, with 8 bases lining up with TRBD1. CDR3 size: 15 residues. After removal of 6 bases from V and 4 bases from J, the junction contained 10 bases not matched to a gene.

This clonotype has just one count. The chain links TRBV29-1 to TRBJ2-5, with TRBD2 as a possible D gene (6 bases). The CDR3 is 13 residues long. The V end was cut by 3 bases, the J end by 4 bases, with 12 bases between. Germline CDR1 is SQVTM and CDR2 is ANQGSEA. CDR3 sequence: CSVDAPGGETQYF. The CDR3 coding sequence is TGCAGCGTTGATGCGCCCGGGGGAGAGACCCAGTACTTC.

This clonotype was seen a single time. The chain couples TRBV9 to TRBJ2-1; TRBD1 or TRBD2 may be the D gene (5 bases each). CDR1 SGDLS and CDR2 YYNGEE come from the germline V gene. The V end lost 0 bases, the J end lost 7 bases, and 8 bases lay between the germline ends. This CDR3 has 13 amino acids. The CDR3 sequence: CASSVGRENEQFF. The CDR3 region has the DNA TGTGCCAGCAGCGTAGGCAGGGAGAATGAGCAGTTCTTC.

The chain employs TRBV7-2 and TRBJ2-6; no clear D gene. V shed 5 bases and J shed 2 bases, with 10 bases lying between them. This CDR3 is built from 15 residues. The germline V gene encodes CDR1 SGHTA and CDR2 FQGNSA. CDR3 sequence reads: CASSANGAGANVLTF. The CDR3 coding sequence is TGTGCCAGCAGCGCAAATGGTGCTGGGGCCAACGTCCTGACTTTC.

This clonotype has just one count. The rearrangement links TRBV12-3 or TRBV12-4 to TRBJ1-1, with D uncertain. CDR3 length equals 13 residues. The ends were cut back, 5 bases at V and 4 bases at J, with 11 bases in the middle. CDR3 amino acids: CASSPTHVTEAFF. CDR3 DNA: TGTGCCAGCAGTCCGACCCACGTCACTGAAGCTTTCTTT.

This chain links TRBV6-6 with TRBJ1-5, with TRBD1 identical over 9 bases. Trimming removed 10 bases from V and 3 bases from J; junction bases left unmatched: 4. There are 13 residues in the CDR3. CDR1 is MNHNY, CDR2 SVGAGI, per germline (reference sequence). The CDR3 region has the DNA TGTGCCACCGGGACAGGGAACAATCAGCCCCAGCATTTT. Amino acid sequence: CATGTGNNQPQHF.

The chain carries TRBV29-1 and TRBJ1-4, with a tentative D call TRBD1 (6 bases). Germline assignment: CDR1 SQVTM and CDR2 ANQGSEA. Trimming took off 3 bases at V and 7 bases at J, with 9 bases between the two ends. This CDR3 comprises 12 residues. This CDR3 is CSVEGGGEKLFF. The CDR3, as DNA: TGCAGCGTTGAGGGGGGCGGTGAAAAACTGTTTTTT.

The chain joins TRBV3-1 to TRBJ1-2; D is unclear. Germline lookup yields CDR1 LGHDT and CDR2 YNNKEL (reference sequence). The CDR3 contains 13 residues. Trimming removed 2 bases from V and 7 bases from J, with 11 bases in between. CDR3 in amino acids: CASSQQSAGGYTF. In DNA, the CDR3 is TGTGCCAGCAGCCAACAGTCCGCCGGTGGCTACACCTTC. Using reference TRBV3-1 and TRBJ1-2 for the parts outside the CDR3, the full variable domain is DTAVSQTPKYLVTQMGNDKSIKCEQNLGHDTMYWYKQDSKKFLKIMFSYNNKELIINETVPNRFSPKSPDKAHLNLHINSLELGDSAVYFCASSQQSAGGYTFGSGTRLTVV.

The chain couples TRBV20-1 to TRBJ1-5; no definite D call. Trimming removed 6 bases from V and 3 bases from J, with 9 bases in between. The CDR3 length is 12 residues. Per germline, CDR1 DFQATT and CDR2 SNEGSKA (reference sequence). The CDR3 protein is CSAGILNQPQHF. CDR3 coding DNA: TGCAGTGCGGGGATACTCAATCAGCCCCAGCATTTT.

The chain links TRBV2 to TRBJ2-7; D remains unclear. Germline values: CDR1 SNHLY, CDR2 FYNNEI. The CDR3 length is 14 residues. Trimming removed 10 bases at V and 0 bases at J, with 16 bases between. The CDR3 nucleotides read TGTGCCAACCGACGAACCCAAAGCTCCTACGAGCAGTACTTC. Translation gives CANRRTQSSYEQYF.